Below are 23 T cell receptor beta chains sequenced from a single sample in a study of sequential checkpoint blockade in melanoma. The treatment here: randomized to nivolumab then ipilimumab (arm A) or the reverse (arm B). Libraries were prepared by immunoSEQ multiplex PCR; TCRdb keeps only in-frame clonotypes and omits some of them. The table includes about 13,000 clones, 25% to 35% detected once. This specimen was tumor tissue (inferred from file names), taken from a patient given nivolumab and ipilimumab in sequence. Source of these receptors: a human donor with melanoma.

This chain connects TRBV11-3 to TRBJ2-7; 9 bases are shared with TRBD2. Germline V gives CDR1 SGHNT, CDR2 YENEEA. The CDR3 runs 16 residues. Trimming cost V 5 bases and J 0 bases; bases outside gene matches: 8. CDR3 region: CASSPTLAGPSYEQYF. As DNA, the CDR3 is TGTGCCAGCAGCCCCACACTAGCGGGCCCCTCCTACGAGCAGTACTTC.

The chain couples TRBV6-8 to TRBJ2-1; 9 bases fit TRBD2. The CDR3 contains 15 residues. The V gene end was trimmed by 6 bases and the J gene end by 7 bases; junction bases not matched to a gene: 10. The germline V gene encodes CDR1 MNHGY and CDR2 SAAAGT. In DNA form, the CDR3 reads TGTGCCAGCAGCCGGAGATCTAGCGGGATTAATGAGCAGTTCTTC. This codes for CASSRRSSGINEQFF.

The V gene is TRBV28, the J gene TRBJ2-5; D could derive from TRBD1 or TRBD2 (5 bases each). Trimming left V 3 bases short and J 2 bases short, with 10 bases between. Germline V gene sequence: CDR1 MDHEN, CDR2 SYDVKM. CDR3 length equals 14 residues. The CDR3 DNA reads as TGTGCCAGCAGTTTGAGGGGCAGACAAGAGACCCAGTACTTC. It specifies CASSLRGRQETQYF.

The gene calls are TRBV19 and TRBJ1-5; 7 positions match TRBD1. Trimming removed 4 bases from V and 4 bases from J; junction bases left unmatched: 7. The germline CDR1 and CDR2 sequences are LNHDA and SQIVND (reference sequence). The CDR3 is 15 residues long. The CDR3 is CASSRVTGSNQPQHF. CDR3 nucleotides: TGTGCCAGTAGTAGGGTGACAGGGTCTAATCAGCCCCAGCATTTT.

This CDR3 reads CASSIAVDPLYEQYF. In nucleotides, the CDR3 is TGTGCCAGTAGTATTGCCGTCGATCCACTCTACGAGCAGTACTTC. V is TRBV19 and J is TRBJ2-7; no definite D call. Germline V gives CDR1 LNHDA, CDR2 SQIVND (reference sequence). Trimming removed 3 bases from V and 3 bases from J, with 15 bases in between. This CDR3 is 15 amino acids long. Drawing the rest from reference TRBV19 and TRBJ2-7, the complete variable domain is DGGITQSPKYLFRKEGQNVTLSCEQNLNHDAMYWYRQDPGQGLRLIYYSQIVNDFQKGDIAEGYSVSREKKESFPLTVTSAQKNPTAFYLCASSIAVDPLYEQYFGPGTRLTVT.

The V and J genes are TRBV29-1 and TRBJ2-6; no definite D call. This CDR3 spans 15 amino acids. Germline-derived CDR1 and CDR2 are SQVTM and ANQGSEA. V lost 3 bases and J 0 bases, leaving 9 bases between the germline ends. CDR3 coding DNA: TGCAGCGTTGAGGTACAGAACTCTGGGGCCAACGTCCTGACTTTC. Amino acid sequence: CSVEVQNSGANVLTF.

CDR3 DNA: TGTGCCAGCTCCCCCGTCGGGACAGGGGCCGGGGAGCTGTTTTTT. Its protein product is CASSPVGTGAGELFF. The chain links TRBV18 to TRBJ2-2; 10 nucleotides line up with TRBD1. V was pared by 6 bases and J by 6 bases, with 7 bases of the junction left unmatched. In germline, CDR1 is KGHSH, CDR2 LQKENI. The CDR3 is 15 amino acids.

This clone has a handful of counts. V is TRBV19 and J is TRBJ2-2; D uncertain. Germline-derived CDR1 and CDR2 are LNHDA and SQIVND (reference sequence). Trimming removed 0 bases from V and 1 base from J, with 3 bases in between. This CDR3 is built from 14 residues. DNA of the CDR3: TGTGCCAGTAGTATAGAAGAGAACACCGGGGAGCTGTTTTTT. Amino acids: CASSIEENTGELFF.

The rearrangement links TRBV18 to TRBJ1-5; TRBD1 aligns across 12 bases. CDR1 and CDR2 (germline): KGHSH, LQKENI. V lost 4 bases to trimming and J lost 6 bases; unmatched junction nucleotides: 7. This CDR3 spans 16 amino acids. The CDR3 loop reads CASSRRGGQGAQPQHF. The CDR3 nucleotides are TGTGCCAGCTCACGCCGGGGGGGACAGGGGGCTCAGCCCCAGCATTTT.

This clone was observed a few times. The chain employs TRBV6-8 and TRBJ2-2; D may match TRBD1 or TRBD2 (6 bases each). V was pared by 8 bases and J by 0 bases, with 19 bases between. Germline values: CDR1 MNHGY, CDR2 SAAAGT. The CDR3 extends over 17 amino acids. DNA for the CDR3: TGTGCCAGCCTGGGATTCAAGAGGGGGGCGAACACCGGGGAGCTGTTTTTT. Its translation: CASLGFKRGANTGELFF.

The CDR3 here is CASSLASQGLDTEAFF. DNA for the CDR3: TGCGCCAGCAGCTTGGCCTCCCAGGGATTGGACACTGAAGCTTTCTTT. The J gene is TRBJ1-1, the V gene TRBV5-1; the D gene is possibly TRBD1 (5 bases). This CDR3 contains 16 residues. Per the germline V gene, CDR1 is SGHRS and CDR2 is YFSETQ. Trimming took 0 bases from V and 3 from J, leaving 15 bases between them.

V is TRBV6-8 and J is TRBJ2-5, with 7 bases lining up with TRBD2. CDR1 MNHGY and CDR2 SAAAGT come from the germline V gene. The CDR3 is 15 residues long. V trimming: 4 bases; J trimming: 1 base; junction bases outside the gene matches: 6. The CDR3 reads CASSLRERGQETQYF. The CDR3 nucleotides read TGTGCCAGCAGTTTACGCGAGCGGGGCCAAGAGACCCAGTACTTC.

The chain is built from TRBV2 and TRBJ2-2, with D possibly being TRBD2 (5 bases). Germline lookup yields CDR1 SNHLY and CDR2 FYNNEI. The CDR3 sequence is 12 residues long. Deletions cut 6 bases from V and 7 bases from J, with 9 bases between. CDR3 amino acids: CASSVEGGELFF. DNA of the CDR3: TGTGCCAGCAGCGTAGAGGGCGGGGAGCTGTTTTTT.

The chain carries TRBV19 and TRBJ1-2; D remains unclear. The ends were cut back, 4 bases at V and 3 bases at J, with 12 bases in the middle. This CDR3 region has 14 residues. Germline CDR1 reads LNHDA; CDR2 reads SQIVND (reference sequence). The CDR3 reads CASSTSDRHYGYTF. The DNA of the CDR3 is TGTGCCAGTAGTACATCGGACCGACACTATGGCTACACCTTC.

The chain uses TRBV19 and TRBJ1-1; D remains ambiguous. Trimming removed 10 bases at V and 5 bases at J, with 14 bases between. Germline-derived CDR1 and CDR2 are LNHDA and SQIVND (reference sequence). The CDR3 has 12 amino acids. The DNA of the CDR3 is TGTGCCACTGGAGGGCGTGGGACTGAAGCTTTCTTT. The encoded protein is CATGGRGTEAFF.

The rearrangement uses TRBV6-8 and TRBJ2-2; no reliable D call. V was trimmed by 2 bases and J by 3 bases, leaving 7 bases between them. The CDR3 extends over 14 amino acids. Per the germline V gene, CDR1 is MNHGY and CDR2 is SAAAGT. The CDR3 nucleotides read TGTGCCAGCAGTTACACGACTGACACCGGGGAGCTGTTTTTT. Translating gives CASSYTTDTGELFF.

The chain is built from TRBV7-4 and TRBJ1-5; D perhaps matches TRBD1 (5 bases). V was shortened by 5 bases and J by 4 bases, with 9 bases between the two germline ends. There are 13 residues in the CDR3. From germline, CDR1 is SGHVT and CDR2 SQSDAQ. CDR3 region: CASSRSGNQPQHF. Written as DNA, the CDR3 is TGTGCCAGCAGCCGATCAGGGAATCAGCCCCAGCATTTT.

This clone was detected ten times or more. J is TRBJ2-1 and V is TRBV11-3, with 8 bases fitting TRBD2. CDR3 size: 14 residues. V shed 4 bases, J shed 3 bases, and the junction held 2 bases outside the gene matches. CDR1 is SGHNT and CDR2 is YENEEA in the germline V gene. The CDR3 spells CASSSAGGYNEQFF. CDR3 nucleotide sequence: TGTGCCAGCAGCTCGGCGGGAGGCTACAATGAGCAGTTCTTC.

The chain employs TRBV2 and TRBJ2-1; 10 nucleotides match TRBD2. After removal of 6 bases from V and 0 bases from J, the junction contained 5 bases not matched to a gene. CDR1 is SNHLY, CDR2 FYNNEI, per germline. The CDR3 is 16 amino acids. CDR3 amino acids: CASSPRLAGSYNEQFF. Written as DNA, the CDR3 is TGTGCCAGCAGCCCCAGACTAGCGGGCTCCTACAATGAGCAGTTCTTC.

The V call is TRBV19, the J call TRBJ2-1; 7 nucleotides line up with TRBD2. The trim removed 5 bases at V and 7 bases at J, leaving 8 bases unmatched. CDR1 is LNHDA and CDR2 is SQIVND in the germline V gene (reference sequence). This CDR3 is built from 14 residues. The CDR3 nucleotides read TGTGCCAGTAGTGAGGCGGGAGTTGGAAATGAGCAGTTCTTC. Translation gives CASSEAGVGNEQFF.

In this sample, this clone turned up a few times. This chain uses TRBV27 with TRBJ2-3; the D call may be TRBD1 or TRBD2 (5 bases each). CDR1 is MNHEY, CDR2 SMNVEV, per germline (reference sequence). The V end lost 7 bases, the J end lost 2 bases, and 25 bases lay between the germline ends. The CDR3 runs to 18 residues. CDR3 DNA: TGTGCCAGCAACCCCATGTTGGGGACCGTAGTCAACACAGATACGCAGTATTTT. As protein: CASNPMLGTVVNTDTQYF.

This rearrangement joins TRBV6-8 to TRBJ1-5; tentative D call: TRBD1 (6 bases). The V end lost 6 bases, the J end lost 2 bases, and 17 bases lay between the germline ends. Germline V gene sequence: CDR1 MNHGY, CDR2 SAAAGT. The CDR3 extends over 16 amino acids. The CDR3 sequence is CASSPRRGIGNQPQHF. CDR3 in DNA: TGTGCCAGCAGCCCCCGGAGGGGGATAGGCAATCAGCCCCAGCATTTT.

This clone was counted at least ten times. V usage is TRBV9 and J usage is TRBJ2-3; D remains ambiguous. V dropped 0 bases and J dropped 0 bases, with 8 bases sitting between them. From germline, CDR1 is SGDLS and CDR2 YYNGEE. This CDR3 comprises 15 residues. The CDR3 DNA sequence: TGTGCCAGCAGCGTAGGGACCCGAAGCACAGATACGCAGTATTTT. Translating gives CASSVGTRSTDTQYF.